Below, 15 T cell receptor beta chains from the same sample are listed, as sequenced in a study of PD-1 blockade in classical Hodgkin lymphoma (dated by TCRdb to 2018 to 2021). In the paper's terms, the time point label means: cycle 4 day 1 (C4D1), after around six weeks of nivolumab. Every trial patient had relapsed after autologous stem cell transplantation, and cohorts A, B and C differed in prior brentuximab vedotin exposure. The library was built by means of the immunoSEQ multiplex PCR assay. In TCRdb, the immuneACCESS table is reduced to in-frame sequences with V and J assigned. These tables do not hold every clone; where another copy was compared, an unresolved V gene accounts for under half, and the others remain unexplained. Recorded for this sample are roughly 60,000 clones; roughly nine tenths of them occurred a single time. Approximately 10% of the sample comes from the top ten. Sequences were derived from peripheral blood mononuclear cells (PBMCs), sampled before the fourth cycle of nivolumab. These receptors were obtained from a human donor with classical Hodgkin lymphoma.

This clone has only a few counts. DNA of the CDR3: TGTGCCAGCAGTTACACTCCAGGGGGCTTCTATGGCTACACCTTC. This codes for CASSYTPGGFYGYTF. The chain combines TRBV6-4 with TRBJ1-2, with TRBD1 matching over 8 bases. The CDR3 loop spans 15 amino acids. The germline CDR1 and CDR2 sequences are MRHNA and SNTAGT. The junction had 9 bases not matched to a gene; V was cut back by 5 bases and J by 4 bases.

This CDR3 reads CASSAGLAGGQETQYF. The CDR3 nucleotides are TGCGCCAGCAGCGCCGGACTAGCGGGGGGGCAGGAGACCCAGTACTTC. The rearrangement links TRBV5-1 to TRBJ2-5; the match to TRBD2 covers 15 bases. V lost 4 bases to trimming and J lost 5 bases; unmatched junction nucleotides: 6. This CDR3 is 16 amino acids long. Germline CDR1 is SGHRS and CDR2 is YFSETQ.

J is TRBJ1-5 and V is TRBV18, with TRBD1 as a possible D gene (5 bases). The CDR3 runs 12 residues. Trimming stripped 4 bases from V and 5 bases from J, with 6 bases between. Germline V gives CDR1 KGHSH, CDR2 LQKENI. The DNA of the CDR3 is TGTGCCAGCTCACTGGGGGATCAGCCCCAGCATTTT. It translates to CASSLGDQPQHF. The full variable domain, rest sourced from reference TRBV18 and TRBJ1-5, is NAGVMQNPRHLVRRRGQEARLRCSPMKGHSHVYWYRQLPEEGLKFMVYLQKENIIDESGMPKERFSAEFPKEGPSILRIQQVVRGDSAAYFCASSLGDQPQHFGDGTRLSIL.

V gene TRBV6-1 combines with J gene TRBJ2-2; TRBD1 is a possible D gene (6 bases). Trimming stripped 6 bases from V and 5 bases from J, with 10 bases between. Germline V lookup: CDR1 MNHNS, CDR2 SASEGT. The CDR3 contains 13 residues. The CDR3 coding sequence is TGTGCCAGCAGGGTCACAGGGACCGGGGAGCTGTTTTTT. This codes for CASRVTGTGELFF.

The chain carries TRBV14 and TRBJ1-6; TRBD1 might be the D (5 bases). The V gene's germline CDR1 is SGHDN and CDR2 FVKESK. Between the trimmed V and J ends, which lost 2 bases and 7 bases, there was a span of 12 bases. This CDR3 comprises 15 residues. The CDR3 DNA reads as TGTGCCAGCAGCCAATCTACAGGTCCCAATTCACCCCTCCACTTT. It encodes CASSQSTGPNSPLHF.

The rearrangement uses TRBV6-5 and TRBJ1-6; D is undetermined. V lost 6 bases and J lost 7, with 13 bases in between. Looked up from germline, CDR1 is MNHEY and CDR2 is SVGAGI. The CDR3 length is 14 residues. For the CDR3, the DNA is TGTGCCAGCAGCCCCAGGTTTCGGAATTCACCCCTCCACTTT. It specifies CASSPRFRNSPLHF.

The chain joins TRBV15 to TRBJ2-7, with TRBD1 as a possible D gene (6 bases). V was cut by 3 bases and J by 2 bases, with 20 bases left in between. The CDR3 runs to 17 residues. Germline-derived CDR1 and CDR2 are LNHNV and YYDKDF (reference sequence). This CDR3 is CATSSSPQGPPPYEQYF. For the CDR3, the DNA is TGTGCCACCAGCAGCTCACCTCAGGGGCCTCCTCCCTACGAGCAGTACTTC.

The chain carries TRBV10-1 and TRBJ2-7; D is unresolved. The CDR3 spans 14 residues. The V gene's germline CDR1 is WNHNN and CDR2 SYGVQD (reference sequence). The germline V and J ends were trimmed by 0 bases and 7 bases, with 13 bases remaining between them. Here the CDR3 DNA reads TGCGCCAGCAGTGAGTCCCCTACCCTAAGTGAGCAGTACTTC. This codes for CASSESPTLSEQYF.

This clone has more than one count but fewer than ten. The chain uses TRBV30 and TRBJ1-1; TRBD1 matches 7 bases. Trimming took 5 bases from V and 5 from J; bases not matched to a gene: 5. CDR1 and CDR2 (germline): GTSNPN, SVGIG (reference sequence). This CDR3 comprises 12 residues. The CDR3 DNA reads TGTGCCTGGGACGCAGGGGGAACTGAAGCTTTCTTT. Translated, it gives CAWDAGGTEAFF.

This clone has more than one count but fewer than ten. The chain employs TRBV10-3 and TRBJ2-2; D perhaps matches TRBD2 (6 bases). This CDR3 contains 16 residues. V lost 8 bases and J 4 bases, leaving 20 bases between the germline ends. Looked up from germline, CDR1 is ENHRY and CDR2 is SYGVKD. The CDR3 DNA reads as TGTGCCATCCGAACCCATTTGTGGGGGGTCACCGGGGAGCTGTTTTTT. As protein: CAIRTHLWGVTGELFF.

The genes are TRBV19 and TRBJ1-6; tentative D call: TRBD1 (6 bases). V was cut by 5 bases and J by 7 bases, with 18 bases left in between. The CDR3 sequence is 16 residues long. Per the germline V gene, CDR1 is LNHDA and CDR2 is SQIVND (reference sequence). The CDR3 coding sequence is TGTGCCAGTAGTCCCAACAGGGCGGGAGGGAATTCACCCCTCCACTTT. Amino acid sequence: CASSPNRAGGNSPLHF.

The chain employs TRBV4-1 and TRBJ1-6; 8 bases match TRBD1. This CDR3 contains 15 residues. Germline loops: CDR1 MGHRA, CDR2 YSYEKL. The V segment lost 1 base and the J segment 7 bases; nucleotides outside the gene matches: 3. The DNA of the CDR3 is TGCGCCAGCAGCCAAGTCGGACAGGGAAATTCACCCCTCCACTTT. It yields the protein CASSQVGQGNSPLHF.

Written as DNA, the CDR3 is TGCGCCAGCAGCCCATCACCGACAGACTTCTACGAGCAGTACTTC. The encoded protein is CASSPSPTDFYEQYF. The chain joins TRBV5-1 to TRBJ2-7; TRBD1 is a possible D gene (5 bases). Between the trimmed V and J ends, which lost 4 bases and 3 bases, there was a span of 17 bases. Germline CDR1 SGHRS, CDR2 YFSETQ. There are 15 residues in the CDR3.

In this sample, this clone turned up once. V and J are TRBV7-9 and TRBJ2-1; D ambiguous. Germline assignment: CDR1 SEHNR and CDR2 FQNEAQ (reference sequence). With 5 bases removed from V and 0 bases from J, the gap between germline ends came to 11 bases. This CDR3 is 15 amino acids long. This chain's CDR3 is CASSPVPSSYNEQFF. CDR3 DNA: TGTGCCAGCAGCCCGGTCCCGAGCTCCTACAATGAGCAGTTCTTC.

This chain connects TRBV29-1 to TRBJ2-1, with D unclear. CDR1 and CDR2 (germline): SQVTM, ANQGSEA. V lost 4 bases, J lost 2 bases, and 3 bases lay in between. CDR3 length: 11 residues. The CDR3 sequence is CSVVTYNEQFF. In DNA form, the CDR3 reads TGCAGCGTTGTCACCTACAATGAGCAGTTCTTC.